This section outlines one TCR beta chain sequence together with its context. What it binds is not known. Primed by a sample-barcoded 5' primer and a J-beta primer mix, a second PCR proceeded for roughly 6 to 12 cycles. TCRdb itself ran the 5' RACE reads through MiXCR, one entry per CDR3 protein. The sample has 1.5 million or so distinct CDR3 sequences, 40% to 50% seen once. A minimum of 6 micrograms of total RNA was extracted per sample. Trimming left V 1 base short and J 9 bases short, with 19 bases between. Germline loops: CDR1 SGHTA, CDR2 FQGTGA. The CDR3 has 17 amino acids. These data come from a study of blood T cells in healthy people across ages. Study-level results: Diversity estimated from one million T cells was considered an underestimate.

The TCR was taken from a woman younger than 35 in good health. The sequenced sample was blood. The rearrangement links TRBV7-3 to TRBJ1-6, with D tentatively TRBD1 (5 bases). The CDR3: CASSLRGSGETGSPLHF. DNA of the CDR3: TGTGCCAGCAGCTTAAGGGGGTCGGGGGAGACGGGTTCACCCCTCCACTTT.